What follows are 7 T cell receptor beta chains derived from one specimen sequenced in a study of cytomegalovirus exposure and HLA in healthy donors. The study ran its PCR with 60 Vbeta and 13 Jbeta primers. Clones were read by immunoSEQ multiplex PCR, and TCRdb kept only the in-frame ones, dropping some. The sample gives nearly 110,000 clones, 80% to 90% of which show up once; 1.6% is in the top ten. Sequences were obtained from PBMCs. The receptors come from a man aged 45-60 years in good health and CMV-seronegative.

V usage is TRBV4-2 and J usage is TRBJ1-2; TRBD1 matches 9 bases. The germline CDR1 and CDR2 sequences are LGHNA and YNFKEQ. This CDR3 comprises 16 residues. The J segment lost 6 bases and the V segment lost 0 bases, leaving 8 bases of the junction unmatched. The CDR3 region is CASSQEDTGGADGYTF. The CDR3 nucleotides are TGTGCCAGCAGCCAAGAGGACACAGGGGGCGCCGATGGCTACACCTTC.

The table lists this clone with a count of one. This chain uses TRBV5-1 with TRBJ1-1, with D tentatively TRBD1 (6 bases). The germline V and J ends were trimmed by 4 bases and 9 bases, with 16 bases remaining between them. The CDR3 totals 13 residues. CDR1 is SGHRS, CDR2 YFSETQ, per germline. The CDR3 region has the DNA TGCGCCAGCAGCGGTGGACAGTTCCAAAAAGCTTTCTTT. Translated, it gives CASSGGQFQKAFF.

The count of this clone is one. The rearrangement uses TRBV6-6 and TRBJ1-6; 7 nucleotides match TRBD1. Unmatched junction bases numbered 4, after V lost 5 bases and J lost 3 bases. The CDR3 covers 15 residues. From germline, CDR1 is MNHNY and CDR2 SVGAGI (reference sequence). In DNA form, the CDR3 reads TGTGCCAGCAGTGACGACAGGGACTATAATTCACCCCTCCACTTT. Translation gives CASSDDRDYNSPLHF.

The chain carries TRBV2 and TRBJ2-3, with D possibly being TRBD1 (6 bases). CDR1 is SNHLY and CDR2 is FYNNEI in the germline V gene. The CDR3 loop spans 13 amino acids. With 7 bases removed from V and 4 bases from J, the gap between germline ends came to 12 bases. The CDR3 sequence is CASKHTGSDTQYF. The CDR3 coding sequence is TGTGCCAGCAAGCATACAGGGTCAGATACGCAGTATTTT.

This rearrangement joins TRBV28 to TRBJ1-5; perhaps TRBD1 as D (5 bases). V lost 7 bases to trimming and J lost 4 bases, with 17 bases between them. The CDR3 is 15 residues long. Per the germline V gene, CDR1 is MDHEN and CDR2 is SYDVKM. The DNA for the CDR3 is TGTGCCAGCACCTCCCCGGAGGGGAATAATCAGCCCCAGCATTTT. Translated, it gives CASTSPEGNNQPQHF.

The genes are TRBV19 and TRBJ1-2, with 10 positions matching TRBD1. J was trimmed by 6 bases and V by 4 bases; bases with no gene match: 5. This CDR3 has 14 residues. The germline gives CDR1 LNHDA, CDR2 SQIVND (reference sequence). CDR3 in amino acids: CASSTTGTGDGYTF. DNA of the CDR3: TGTGCCAGTAGTACCACCGGGACAGGGGATGGCTACACCTTC.

The chain has TRBV11-2 and TRBJ2-5; tentative D call: TRBD2 (5 bases). V shed 8 bases and J shed 5 bases, with 9 bases lying between them. CDR1 is SGHAT and CDR2 is FQNNGV in the germline V gene. This CDR3 has 11 amino acids. The chain's CDR3 is CASRGWETQYF. CDR3 DNA sequence: TGTGCCAGCCGAGGGTGGGAGACCCAGTACTTC. Full variable domain (missing parts from reference TRBV11-2 and TRBJ2-5): EAGVAQSPRYKIIEKRQSVAFWCNPISGHATLYWYQQILGQGPKLLIQFQNNGVVDDSQLPKDRFSAERLKGVDSTLKIQPAKLEDSAVYLCASRGWETQYFGPGTRLLVL.